This TCR beta chain derives from a study of regulatory T cells in long-lasting Graves disease (dated by TCRdb to the early 2020s). Context from the whole study: In the newly diagnosed Graves' disease group, patients had been taking antithyroid drugs for less than 3 months. A total of roughly 35 samples underwent TCR sequencing, from around 13 patients with persistent Graves' disease and 20 or so patients with newly diagnosed Graves' disease. The study was registered as a clinical trial and conducted in China. Peripheral blood TCR sequencing and RNA sequencing compared persistent Graves' disease patients with newly diagnosed Graves' disease patients.

In its sample, this clonotype was seen many times. There is no known antigen for this receptor. No per-base quality is available; no much larger clone lies one base away. Summary of the overall study and its limitations: The study examined only peripheral blood because the primary lesion, thyroid tissue, could not be accessed. Sequencing and analysis were limited to the TCR beta chain. TRBV28, TRBJ1-2 and TRBJ2-5 were preferentially used in persistent disease, while TRBV20-1 and TRBJ2-1 were favored in newly diagnosed disease. Compared with newly diagnosed patients, persistent Graves' disease patients had lower TCR Shannon entropy and fewer highly expanded clones, which suggests clonal expansion. More public clonotypes were shared among persistent patients (more than 2,500) than among newly diagnosed patients (roughly 1,000). The authors acknowledged the small sample size as a limitation that may reduce accuracy.

Libraries were built with multiplex PCR. Sequencing was carried out with an Illumina HiSeq 4000. To build TCR beta libraries, CDR3 regions were amplified by Arm-PCR using iRepertoire HTBI primers. Gel purification was performed on PCR products prior to sequencing. Turning to the authors' computational methods: A total of fewer than 70 TRBV and 14 TRBJ segments were identified across samples and were used for gene usage analysis of CDR3 amino acid clonotypes. COPE and FqMerger were used to merge filtered high-quality paired reads into contigs. BLAST was used to align contigs to the IMGT TRBV, TRBD and TRBJ reference genes, and CDR3 was defined following IMGT. Any clonotype with a frequency above 0.1% was counted as a highly expanded clone. Shannon entropy served as the measure of repertoire diversity, while the Gini coefficient captured V-J evenness. Clonotypes shared by more than one individual were considered public. TCRdb redid the processing of the public reads, applying fastp at Q25 and MiXCR, and retained in-frame beta chains. Every entry covers one CDR3 protein and lists the most common genes and DNA from its rows. What appears here as the V and J calls and clone size reflects TCRdb's work, not the paper's. The sample table lists 500,000 or so distinct CDR3 sequences, 15% to 20% of them with a count of one. The top ten hold 12% of the sample.

This specimen's time point label, interpreted: newly diagnosed GD, antithyroid drugs for less than 3 months. For both TCR sequencing and RNA sequencing, RNA was extracted from PBMCs in TRIzol. The diagnosis of Graves' disease followed American Thyroid Association guidelines. The patients came from an endocrinology department in Xi'an, China. Each patient gave approximately 10 milliliters of peripheral blood, collected in an EDTA anticoagulant tube. Ficoll Paque Plus density gradient separation was used to isolate PBMCs, and no additional T cell sorting was done. An Agilent 2100 Bioanalyzer and agarose gel were used to assess RNA quality, and a NanoDrop 2000 was used to measure RNA concentration. Including the terminal cysteine and phenylalanine, the CDR3 comprises 15 residues. Just CDR3 DNA is preserved here, 45 bases in frame from base 1. From the germline V gene, CDR1 is SGHRS and CDR2 is YFSETQ. V is trimmed back by 3 bases and J by 9 bases, and the junction contains 8 bases that no gene match accounts for.

These data are also associated with another study on T cells in Graves' hyperthyroidism and ophthalmopathy. The second study also describes: Stable Graves' hyperthyroidism was defined as no progression to ophthalmopathy during 18 months of follow-up. Hyperthyroidism patients were aged 18 to 65 years and newly diagnosed, with disease duration of less than 2 months. The study excluded patients with uncontrolled infections, other autoimmune diseases, pregnancy or lactation. Clinical symptoms, serum thyroxine and TRAb, thyroid ultrasound, and orbital computed tomography formed the basis for the diagnoses. A first-round RT-PCR of the TCR CDR3 used the HTBI primer set with the Qiagen OneStep RT-PCR kit. Most expanded thyroid clonotypes (frequency above 0.001) were also detected in blood, a finding suggesting that blood repertoires may reflect thyroid immune responses. In cross-validation, a model built on a 13 V-J signature told ophthalmopathy apart from stable hyperthyroidism with roughly 87% sensitivity and approximately 84% specificity, and in testing the same model reached 80%/75%. In validation, the model predicted progression to ophthalmopathy with 55% to 71% sensitivity and over 72% specificity, a median of around 6.6 months before onset. A discovery cohort of roughly 100 patients, fewer than 50 with Graves' ophthalmopathy and 55 to 60 with stable Graves' hyperthyroidism, was used to find distinguishing TCR V-J signatures. An independent validation cohort of under 20 hyperthyroidism patients and 17 patients who later progressed to ophthalmopathy tested prospective prediction of ophthalmopathy. The approximately 95 discovery patients were divided at random into training and test sets in a 7:3 ratio. In six Graves' hyperthyroidism patients, the study also compared T-cell repertoires from thyroid tissue with T-cell repertoires from blood. After sampling, hyperthyroidism patients received methimazole starting at 30 mg daily, and ophthalmopathy patients received high-dose intravenous methylprednisolone. Libraries were constructed in a second round of multiplex PCR, after which size selection and purification were carried out. Paired-end sequencing of the libraries was performed with 100 bp reads on an Illumina HiSeq2000. SOAPnuke was used to process the raw data, with reads discarded if the reads contained adapters or uncalled bases, had a mean Phred below 15, or lacked an exact constant-primer or identifier match. COPE v1.2.5 was used to merge high-quality paired reads, and clonotypes were defined as unique nucleotide sequences. Clonotypes were aligned to IMGT TRBV, TRBD and TRBJ reference segments using MiTCR v1.1. The analysis included only V-J combinations with a frequency above 0.0001, which together covered 99% to 99.2% of the repertoires. A TCS score was defined as the ratio of F50 (clonal expansion) to E x V (chaos), with BLOSUM62-based TCRdist applied between CDR3 peptides within each V-J. Welch's t-statistics and random forest reduced some 510 V-J features to roughly 13, which were used in a naive Bayes classifier (R e1071). No statistical method was used to set the sample size in advance, and investigators knew the group allocation. TCR Vbeta CDR3 sequencing of 130 to 150 peripheral blood samples (43 ophthalmopathy, about 80 hyperthyroidism and roughly 17 progressor patients) is reported in the paper.

Rearrangement joined TRBV5-1 to TRBJ2-1; 11 central nucleotides agree with TRBD2. Source: peripheral blood mononuclear cells (PBMCs), taken at new diagnosis, from a patient treated with antithyroid drugs. This receptor was identified in a man in his forties with Graves disease. Donor details come from another sample of the same person, matched by shared clones. The CDR3 region has the sequence CASSSSSGRRVEQFF. In nucleotides, the sequence is TGCGCCAGCAGCTCCTCTAGCGGGAGGAGGGTTGAGCAGTTCTTC.